This entry is about one T cell receptor (beta chain). This specimen belongs to a study of blood T cell repertoires in COVID-19. Whole-study context: Donors in the United States, Italy and Spain gave samples during acute or convalescent COVID-19. Nucleic acid was either cDNA or gDNA, and it came from T cells, B-cell-depleted T cells, or PBMCs.

As originally analysed: The assay estimated nucleated cells by amplifying reference gene primers. Repertoires were generated with immunoSEQ multiplex PCR, while TCRdb's copy carries only in-frame clones and drops some. From that table come the V and J calls and clone size; the DNA was used to work out D and trimming. This sample carries some 320,000 clones, about 87% of them seen once, and the ten largest clones take approximately 6.6%. V shed 6 bases and J 8 bases; nucleotides not matched to a gene: 9. The CDR3 is made up of 15 amino acids. Germline values: CDR1 ENHRY, CDR2 SYGVKD. This chain joins TRBV10-3 and TRBJ1-4, with 10 bases that match TRBD1. Sequenced input: peripheral blood. The TCR comes from a woman aged 25 to 45 who had recovered from COVID-19. CDR3 nucleotide sequence: TGTGCCATCAGCGCGGGGGGGACAGGGGAAGAAAAACTGTTTTTT. This translates into CAISAGGTGEEKLFF.